This T cell receptor beta chain was recorded in a study of blood T cell repertoires in COVID-19. Study at large: T cells, B-cell-depleted T cells, or PBMCs provided the cDNA or gDNA that served as material.

This CDR3 is built from 14 residues. In the authors' workflow: For nucleated cells, counts were estimated from reference gene primer amplification. Clones were read by immunoSEQ multiplex PCR, and TCRdb kept only the in-frame ones, dropping some. The DNA gave D and trimming, while V, J and clone size come from that table. The repertoire holds a few hundred thousand clones, 85% to 90% seen once, with approximately 2% in the top ten. Input material: peripheral blood. The rearrangement links TRBV21-1 to TRBJ1-3; the D call TRBD1 from the table was never checked on the DNA. TRBV21-1 is recorded as a pseudogene. The receptor was isolated from a woman between 25 and 40 years old with COVID-19, enrolled during active disease. CDR3: CANLYQDSGNTIYF. In DNA form, the CDR3 reads TGTGCCAACCTCTACCAGGACTCTGGAAACACCATATATTTT.